These 27 T cell receptor beta chains were all obtained from the same sample, sequenced in a study of shared clonotypes between healthy human individuals. Some clones are missing from TCRdb's copy, which holds only in-frame ones; the method was immunoSEQ multiplex PCR. The data contain hundreds of thousands of clones, around three quarters of them singletons. The specimen was memory CD4+ T cells sorted from blood. Subset given: CD45RA-negative fraction. The source of these receptors is a woman younger than 45 in good health.

The chain couples TRBV28 to TRBJ1-2, with a possible D match to TRBD1 (5 bases). Per germline, CDR1 MDHEN and CDR2 SYDVKM. The CDR3 runs to 12 residues. CDR3 residues: CASSRGVRGYTF. DNA of the CDR3: TGTGCTTCCTCGCGGGGGGTTAGGGGCTACACCTTC.

The gene calls are TRBV5-1 and TRBJ2-2, with TRBD2 matching over 8 bases. The V gene end was trimmed by 4 bases and the J gene end by 6 bases; junction bases not matched to a gene: 8. The CDR3 consists of 15 residues. Germline V gene sequence: CDR1 SGHRS, CDR2 YFSETQ. The CDR3 region is CASSLSGIAAGELFF. The CDR3 DNA reads TGCGCCAGCAGCCTTAGCGGGATCGCCGCCGGGGAGCTGTTTTTT. The whole variable domain, filled in from reference TRBV5-1 and TRBJ2-2, reads KAGVTQTPRYLIKTRGQQVTLSCSPISGHRSVSWYQQTPGQGLQFLFEYFSETQRNKGNFPGRFSGRQFSNSRSEMNVSTLELGDSALYLCASSLSGIAAGELFFGEGSRLTVL.

This sequence joins TRBV9 and TRBJ2-3; no definite D call. There are 17 residues in the CDR3. In germline, CDR1 is SGDLS, CDR2 YYNGEE. V gave up 0 bases and J gave up 0 bases, with 14 bases separating them. For the CDR3, the DNA is TGTGCCAGCAGCGTAGACCCCTCGTTAACCAGCACAGATACGCAGTATTTT. Its protein product is CASSVDPSLTSTDTQYF.

The chain links TRBV28 to TRBJ1-4; maybe TRBD1 (6 bases). The CDR3 spans 15 residues. V was clipped by 7 bases and J by 8 bases, with 20 bases between them. Looked up from germline, CDR1 is MDHEN and CDR2 is SYDVKM. The CDR3 reads CASTQERGGVEKLFF. In nucleotides, the CDR3 is TGTGCCAGCACACAAGAGAGGGGGGGAGTGGAAAAACTGTTTTTT.

The rearrangement links TRBV27 to TRBJ1-1; tentative D call: TRBD1 (5 bases). This CDR3 is built from 15 residues. V lost 2 bases, J lost 1 base, and 11 bases lay in between. Germline CDR1 is MNHEY and CDR2 is SMNVEV (reference sequence). The CDR3 loop is CASSLLNTGNTEAFF. CDR3 in DNA: TGTGCCAGCAGTTTACTCAATACAGGGAACACTGAAGCTTTCTTT.

This clone was seen a few times. This chain links TRBV5-1 with TRBJ2-4; 11 positions agree with TRBD1. CDR1 and CDR2 from the germline V gene are SGHRS and YFSETQ. Trimming at V came to 2 bases and at J to 6 bases, leaving 1 base not matched to a gene. There are 14 residues in the CDR3. CDR3 sequence (DNA): TGCGCCAGCAGCTTTGGGACAGGGGGAAACATTCAGTACTTC. Its translation is CASSFGTGGNIQYF.

This chain links TRBV7-6 with TRBJ1-4; D is ambiguous. There are 15 residues in the CDR3. Deletions cut 6 bases from V and 7 bases from J, with 18 bases between. Germline values: CDR1 SGHVS, CDR2 FNYEAQ. CDR3 nucleotide sequence: TGTGCCAGCAGTCCGAGGATTCGCCTGGGTGAAAAACTGTTTTTT. Translating gives CASSPRIRLGEKLFF.

The chain is built from TRBV2 and TRBJ2-2; D call uncertain. The CDR3 extends over 13 amino acids. V lost 6 bases to trimming and J lost 6 bases, with 11 bases between them. CDR1 and CDR2 (germline): SNHLY, FYNNEI. The CDR3 DNA follows: TGTGCCAGCAGCAGAGAATATTCCGGGGAGCTGTTTTTT. Its protein is CASSREYSGELFF.

This clone was seen repeatedly, ten times or more. At the DNA level, this CDR3 is encoded by other sequences in the same sample as well. The chain joins TRBV2 to TRBJ1-2; no firm D call. V lost 2 bases to trimming and J lost 0 bases, with 7 bases between them. CDR1 and CDR2 (germline): SNHLY, FYNNEI. The CDR3 spans 14 residues. In nucleotides, the CDR3 is TGTGCCAGCAGTGAACGGGGATCTAACTATGGCTACACCTTC. It is translated as CASSERGSNYGYTF.

This rearrangement joins TRBV19 to TRBJ2-2; D is perhaps TRBD2 (6 bases). Germline assignment: CDR1 LNHDA and CDR2 SQIVND (reference sequence). The CDR3 is made up of 13 amino acids. The V and J ends lost 5 bases and 9 bases respectively, with 13 bases between them. CDR3 DNA sequence: TGTGCCAGTAGTGGCCCGGAGGGTTGGGAGCTGTTTTTT. Its translation is CASSGPEGWELFF.

The gene calls are TRBV6-1 and TRBJ2-5; D is ambiguous. CDR3 length: 13 amino acids. Trimming stripped 5 bases from V and 1 base from J, with 8 bases between. CDR1 MNHNS and CDR2 SASEGT come from the germline V gene. CDR3 DNA sequence: TGTGCCAGCAGTCGGAGACCCCAAGAGACCCAGTACTTC. This gives the protein CASSRRPQETQYF.

This clone has just a few counts. The genes are TRBV7-3 and TRBJ2-7; TRBD1 aligns across 7 bases. Per germline, CDR1 SGHTA and CDR2 FQGTGA. Losses at the gene ends were 5 bases for V and 0 bases for J; bases not matched to a gene: 7. This CDR3 has 15 residues. CDR3: CASSAGQAGSYEQYF. As DNA, the CDR3 is TGTGCCAGCAGCGCCGGACAGGCCGGCTCCTACGAGCAGTACTTC. The variable domain in full, with the rest retrieved from reference TRBV7-3 and TRBJ2-7, is GAGVSQTPSNKVTEKGKYVELRCDPISGHTALYWYRQSLGQGPEFLIYFQGTGAADDSGLPNDRFFAVRPEGSVSTLKIQRTERGDSAVYLCASSAGQAGSYEQYFGPGTRLTVT.

The chain employs TRBV1 and TRBJ2-5; the tabulated D call, TRBD2, remains unverified against the DNA. Near its end, the DNA agrees better with TRBJ2-7, so the J call may be wrong. TRBV1 is an annotated pseudogene. The CDR3 is 16 amino acids. CDR3 DNA: TGCACCAGCAGCCCAGGGGCTAGCGGGATGGACTACGAGCAGTACTTC. Translated: CTSSPGASGMDYEQYF.

The V and J genes are TRBV4-1 and TRBJ2-3; TRBD1 is a possible D gene (6 bases). The CDR3 consists of 16 residues. The V gene's germline CDR1 is MGHRA and CDR2 YSYEKL. The germline V and J ends were trimmed by 3 bases and 0 bases, with 13 bases remaining between them. Here the CDR3 DNA reads TGCGCCAGCAGCCAGTCACAGGGAATAAGCACAGATACGCAGTATTTT. This sequence encodes CASSQSQGISTDTQYF.

The rearrangement links TRBV28 to TRBJ1-5; 9 bases line up with TRBD1. The V and J ends lost 5 bases and 2 bases, in that order; junction bases with no gene match: 7. CDR1 and CDR2 from the germline V gene are MDHEN and SYDVKM. This CDR3 contains 16 residues. CDR3 protein: CASSRTGAGGNQPQHF. The CDR3 DNA sequence: TGTGCCAGCAGTCGGACAGGGGCGGGGGGCAATCAGCCCCAGCATTTT.

J is TRBJ1-1 and V is TRBV7-3; tentatively, D is TRBD1 (6 bases). CDR3 length equals 13 residues. Germline-derived CDR1 and CDR2 are SGHTA and FQGTGA. V gave up 1 base and J gave up 3 bases, with 6 bases separating them. The CDR3: CASSLNRDTEAFF. CDR3 DNA: TGTGCCAGCAGCTTAAACAGGGACACTGAAGCTTTCTTT.

This chain joins TRBV28 and TRBJ2-6, with D possibly matching TRBD2 (5 bases). CDR1 and CDR2 (germline): MDHEN, SYDVKM. Trimming pared 4 bases from V and 2 bases from J, leaving 12 bases between. This CDR3 comprises 16 residues. The CDR3 region is CASSSPGIAGANVLTF. CDR3 DNA: TGTGCCAGCAGTTCACCCGGGATAGCTGGGGCCAACGTCCTGACTTTC.

The chain links TRBV19 to TRBJ1-2; 9 positions match TRBD1. This CDR3 region has 14 residues. CDR1 and CDR2 (germline): LNHDA, SQIVND (reference sequence). V trimming: 3 bases; J trimming: 2 bases; junction bases outside the gene matches: 1. In DNA, the CDR3 is TGTGCCAGTAGTATGGACAGGGGCAACTATGGCTACACCTTC. This codes for CASSMDRGNYGYTF.

This chain uses TRBV27 with TRBJ1-4, with a possible D match to TRBD1 (5 bases). The CDR3 length is 14 residues. Per germline, CDR1 MNHEY and CDR2 SMNVEV (reference sequence). Trimming took 6 bases from V and 1 from J, leaving 9 bases between them. CDR3 DNA sequence: TGTGCCAGCAGGGGACTCGGAACTAATGAAAAACTGTTTTTT. As protein: CASRGLGTNEKLFF.

The CDR3 DNA sequence: TGTGCCAGTAGTACTAGCTTAATCAATGAGCAGTTCTTC. It yields the protein CASSTSLINEQFF. V and J are TRBV19 and TRBJ2-1, with TRBD2 as a possible D gene (5 bases). The V gene lost 4 bases and the J gene lost 6 bases, with 10 bases spanning the gap. The CDR3 contains 13 residues. The V gene's germline CDR1 is LNHDA and CDR2 SQIVND (reference sequence).

This clone appeared once. The chain couples TRBV19 to TRBJ1-5, with 9 bases fitting TRBD1. Germline trimming cut 4 bases from V and 7 bases from J; bases unmatched to any gene: 11. Germline-derived CDR1 and CDR2 are LNHDA and SQIVND (reference sequence). The CDR3 length is 16 residues. The CDR3 coding sequence is TGTGCCAGTAGTAAATGGACAGGGGAACTCCAACAGCCCCAGCATTTT. It specifies CASSKWTGELQQPQHF.

This rearrangement joins TRBV19 to TRBJ2-3; TRBD1 is a possible D gene (6 bases). The CDR3 consists of 14 residues. Germline lookup yields CDR1 LNHDA and CDR2 SQIVND (reference sequence). Trimming took off 6 bases at V and 8 bases at J, with 18 bases between the two ends. The CDR3 DNA reads TGTGCCAGTAGCGCAGGGGTAGATTTAGGTACGCAGTATTTT. It encodes CASSAGVDLGTQYF.

This chain links TRBV6-1 with TRBJ1-4; D is unclear. Germline V gives CDR1 MNHNS, CDR2 SASEGT. The CDR3 runs 15 residues. Trimming left V 2 bases short and J 5 bases short, with 12 bases between. In DNA, the CDR3 is TGTGCCAGCAGTGAATTTGGCAGATTCAATGAAAAACTGTTTTTT. Translation gives CASSEFGRFNEKLFF.

The chain uses TRBV7-9 and TRBJ2-7; 7 positions agree with TRBD2. The CDR3 runs 14 residues. The junction had 2 bases not matched to a gene; V was cut back by 3 bases and J by 0 bases. Germline V gives CDR1 SEHNR, CDR2 FQNEAQ (reference sequence). CDR3 sequence reads: CASSLSGNSYEQYF. Here the CDR3 DNA reads TGTGCCAGCAGCTTGAGCGGGAACTCCTACGAGCAGTACTTC.

This clone was observed a few times. The V and J genes are TRBV5-4 and TRBJ2-1; 8 positions match TRBD1. The germline V gene encodes CDR1 SGHNT and CDR2 YYREEE (reference sequence). V was pared by 2 bases and J by 8 bases, with 6 bases of the junction left unmatched. This CDR3 has 14 amino acids. The CDR3 bases are TGTGCCAGCAGCTTTCAGGGGGCTTTCCATGAGCAGTTCTTC. Its translation is CASSFQGAFHEQFF.

The chain recombines TRBV5-1 with TRBJ2-4, with a possible D match to TRBD1 (6 bases). The CDR3 spans 16 residues. V shed 1 base and J shed 0 bases, with 11 bases lying between them. In germline, CDR1 is SGHRS, CDR2 YFSETQ. CDR3 residues: CASSLTGWGAKNIQYF. CDR3 in DNA: TGCGCCAGCAGCTTGACAGGGTGGGGAGCCAAAAACATTCAGTACTTC.

This clone was recorded only once. The chain has TRBV6-5 and TRBJ1-1; D call uncertain. V lost 5 bases to trimming and J lost 0 bases, with 7 bases between them. The CDR3 is 13 residues long. Germline CDR1 and CDR2: MNHEY and SVGAGI. CDR3 DNA: TGTGCCAGCAGTCGCAACATGAACACTGAAGCTTTCTTT. Translating it yields CASSRNMNTEAFF.